This is a list of T cell receptor beta chains from one sample in a study of PD-1 blockade in classical Hodgkin lymphoma. The table came from immunoSEQ multiplex PCR; TCRdb's copy has only in-frame clones and leaves some out. The profile shows tens of thousands of clones, 65% to 90% of them singletons. Sequences were derived from CD4+ T cells from blood, sampled at baseline. These TCRs come from a human donor with classical Hodgkin lymphoma. Both conserved end residues are part of each CDR3. Fields, in order: D gene, J gene, V gene, clone size, CDR3 protein, CDR3 DNA. A D gene is named only where the DNA matches it firmly. Clone size is shown for a subset of rows, as once, few, many or a class of expanded clone.

. TRBJ1-1 TRBV13 . CASSLPRTNTEAFF TGTGCCAGCAGCCTCCCGCGTACGAACACTGAAGCTTTCTTT
. TRBJ1-1 TRBV4-2 . CASLGRAGVVTEAFF TGTGCCAGCCTCGGGCGGGCAGGGGTCGTTACTGAAGCTTTCTTT
. TRBJ1-1 TRBV18 once CASLSGTTKNTEAFF TGTGCCAGCTTATCCGGGACAACAAAAAACACTGAAGCTTTCTTT
. TRBJ1-2 TRBV27 . CASSQRGGGYTF TGTGCCAGCAGTCAGAGAGGGGGGGGCTACACCTTC
. TRBJ2-3 TRBV18 . CASSPSRSTDTQYF TGTGCCAGCTCACCCAGCCGGAGCACAGATACGCAGTATTTT
TRBD1 TRBJ2-7 TRBV10-3 . CAIRDPGQGEEQYF TGTGCCATCAGGGATCCGGGACAGGGTGAGGAGCAGTACTTC
. TRBJ2-1 TRBV7-8 once CASSLEMSSYNEQFF TGTGCCAGCAGCTTAGAGATGAGCTCCTACAATGAGCAGTTCTTC
. TRBJ2-7 TRBV30 . CAWSSAGIGEQYF TGTGCCTGGAGTAGTGCAGGTATAGGGGAGCAGTACTTC
. TRBJ2-3 TRBV5-1 . CASSLGRGGTDTQYF TGCGCCAGCAGCTTGGGTAGGGGGGGCACAGATACGCAGTATTTT
. TRBJ2-7 TRBV5-1 . CASSLGYESSYEQYF TGCGCCAGCAGCTTGGGTTACGAGAGCTCCTACGAGCAGTACTTC
. TRBJ2-5 TRBV18 . CASSPEGWETQYF TGTGCCAGCTCACCAGAAGGGTGGGAGACCCAGTACTTC
. TRBJ2-3 TRBV30 . CAWREWVADTQYF TGTGCCTGGAGAGAATGGGTGGCAGATACGCAGTATTTT
TRBD1 TRBJ2-7 TRBV29-1 . CSVEGQGVKYEQYF TGCAGCGTTGAGGGGCAGGGGGTTAAGTACGAGCAGTACTTC
. TRBJ1-3 TRBV5-6 . CASSPRPGRSSGNTIYF TGTGCCAGCAGCCCCCGACCGGGACGGTCCTCTGGAAACACCATATATTTT
TRBD1 TRBJ1-2 TRBV15 . CATSRARGQSYGYTF TGTGCCACCAGCAGAGCCCGGGGACAGAGCTATGGCTACACCTTC
TRBD1 TRBJ2-7 TRBV4-1 . CASSQEGIGGQSYEQYF TGCGCCAGCAGCCAAGAGGGGATAGGGGGACAGTCCTACGAGCAGTACTTC
. TRBJ2-7 TRBV13 . CASSLVRAGEQYF TGTGCCAGCAGCTTAGTCAGGGCCGGCGAGCAGTACTTC
TRBD1 TRBJ2-5 TRBV10-3 . CAISGTAETQYF TGTGCCATCAGCGGGACAGCAGAGACCCAGTACTTC
TRBD2 TRBJ2-3 TRBV6-6 . CASRVAGAGPDTQYF TGTGCCAGCCGAGTAGCGGGAGCGGGTCCAGATACGCAGTATTTT
TRBD2 TRBJ2-1 TRBV25-1 . CASSVGLAGAGEQFF TGTGCCAGCAGTGTTGGGCTAGCGGGAGCTGGTGAGCAGTTCTTC
TRBD2 TRBJ2-7 TRBV4-1 once CASSQDGSGIQPYEQYF TGCGCCAGCAGCCAAGATGGGAGCGGGATACAACCCTACGAGCAGTACTTC
. TRBJ2-6 TRBV30 once CAWSDRVYSGANVLTF TGTGCCTGGAGTGACCGGGTTTACTCTGGGGCCAACGTCCTGACTTTC
TRBD2 TRBJ2-1 TRBV5-4 . CASSPRTQVGPSGSYNEQFF TGTGCCAGCAGCCCAAGGACCCAAGTGGGTCCTAGCGGCTCCTACAATGAGCAGTTCTTC
. TRBJ2-7 TRBV21-1 . CASSKVCGGLPNYEQYF TGTGCCAGCAGCAAAGTTTGCGGGGGCCTTCCTAACTACGAGCAGTACTTC
TRBD2 TRBJ2-7 TRBV6-5 . CASSYATSGRVREQYF TGTGCCAGCAGTTACGCCACTAGCGGGAGGGTAAGGGAGCAGTACTTC
. TRBJ2-2 TRBV19 . CASSIGHLSNTGELFF TGTGCCAGTAGTATAGGCCACCTTTCTAACACCGGGGAGCTGTTTTTT
TRBD1 TRBJ1-5 TRBV19 . CASSIGRGWDQPQHF TGTGCCAGTAGTATTGGCAGGGGGTGGGATCAGCCCCAGCATTTT
. TRBJ2-5 TRBV5-4 . CASSFVEETQYF TGTGCCAGCAGCTTTGTGGAAGAGACCCAGTACTTC
TRBD1 TRBJ1-3 TRBV28 . CASSPGTGGNTIYF TGTGCCAGCAGCCCCGGGACAGGGGGAAACACCATATATTTT
. TRBJ1-1 TRBV7-9 . CASSSTGRHTEAFF TGTGCCAGCAGCAGTACAGGGCGTCACACTGAAGCTTTCTTT
TRBD1 TRBJ1-4 TRBV2 . CASSRGQGIGEKLFF TGTGCCAGCAGTAGGGGACAGGGAATAGGTGAAAAACTGTTTTTT
TRBD1 TRBJ1-5 TRBV6-1 . CASIRDRGNQPQHF TGTGCCAGCATCCGCGACAGGGGCAATCAGCCCCAGCATTTT
. TRBJ1-1 TRBV10-3 . CAIRRSAVLTNTEAFF TGTGCCATCAGGAGGTCGGCCGTATTGACGAACACTGAAGCTTTCTTT
TRBD1 TRBJ1-2 TRBV19 . CASSISSRGGPYGYTF TGTGCCAGTAGTATCTCCTCCAGGGGGGGTCCGTATGGCTACACCTTC
TRBD1 TRBJ1-2 TRBV6-5 . CASSYLTGQGRGYTF TGTGCCAGCAGTTACTTAACGGGACAGGGACGCGGCTACACCTTC
TRBD2 TRBJ2-5 TRBV10-3 once CAISAQASGSGETQYF TGTGCCATCAGTGCCCAAGCTAGCGGGAGTGGTGAGACCCAGTACTTC
TRBD2 TRBJ2-5 TRBV5-1 . CASSSRGGLADSQETQYF TGCGCCAGCAGCTCCCGAGGGGGACTAGCGGACAGCCAAGAGACCCAGTACTTC
. TRBJ2-7 TRBV19 . CASSPGNGPYEQYF TGTGCCAGTAGCCCGGGGAACGGACCCTACGAGCAGTACTTC
TRBD1 TRBJ1-2 TRBV5-8 . CASSWGSWTGRYGYTF TGTGCCAGCAGCTGGGGGTCTTGGACAGGGCGTTATGGCTACACCTTC
TRBD2 TRBJ2-3 TRBV15 once CATSQREADTQYF TGTGCCACCAGCCAGCGGGAGGCAGATACGCAGTATTTT
. TRBJ1-2 TRBV7-9 . CASSASRVGTYGYTF TGTGCCAGCAGCGCGAGCAGGGTTGGCACCTATGGCTACACCTTC
. TRBJ1-5 TRBV18 once CASSPRAADSNQPQHF TGTGCCAGCTCACCAAGGGCGGCGGATAGCAATCAGCCCCAGCATTTT
. TRBJ2-7 TRBV2 . CASTLSPRSYEQYF TGTGCCAGCACCCTTAGTCCCCGCTCCTACGAGCAGTACTTC
. TRBJ2-2 TRBV10-2 . CASGSGEFYTGELFF TGCGCCAGCGGTTCCGGGGAATTTTACACCGGGGAGCTGTTTTTT